This TCR beta chain was sequenced during a study of metastatic and nonmetastatic thyroid tumors. TCRdb reanalyzed the PCR reads with MiXCR. The sample records about 19,000 clones, 16% being singletons. Thyroid surgery was preceded by no treatment in any patient. Ten or more counts support this clone. This CDR3 has 15 residues. The V segment lost 6 bases and the J segment 1 base; nucleotides outside the gene matches: 6. Germline V lookup: CDR1 MDHEN, CDR2 SYDVKM. Source material: blood. The receptor's source is a male donor with papillary thyroid cancer or a benign thyroid nodule (not recorded which). Some clones in this sample may be carry-over from other donors' samples. The rearrangement links TRBV28 to TRBJ2-7; TRBD1 agrees at 10 bases. The CDR3 spells CASSPDRGGSYEQYF. In DNA form, the CDR3 reads TGTGCCAGCAGCCCGGACAGGGGGGGTTCCTACGAGCAGTACTTC.